The 30 T cell receptor beta chains in this list originate from one sample, sequenced in a study of OX40 agonist ivuxolimab in advanced cancers. Libraries were prepared by immunoSEQ multiplex PCR; TCRdb keeps only in-frame clonotypes and omits some of them. The sample has about 45,000 clones, approximately 91% seen once. Material: CD4+ or CD8+ T cells sorted from blood, obtained in a trial of the OX40 agonist ivuxolimab. Receptors originate from an adult with an advanced solid tumor such as melanoma, head and neck, liver or kidney cancer.

The chain recombines TRBV6-1 with TRBJ1-5; D possibly corresponds to TRBD1 (6 bases). From germline, CDR1 is MNHNS and CDR2 SASEGT. This CDR3 comprises 15 residues. The V end was cut by 6 bases, the J end by 6 bases, with 18 bases between. CDR3 residues: CASRMDRGGIQPQHF. In nucleotides, the CDR3 is TGTGCCAGCAGGATGGATCGAGGGGGTATTCAGCCCCAGCATTTT.

In DNA, the CDR3 is TGTGCCAGCAGTTTCGGGAGAACCTACGAGCAGTACTTC. It encodes CASSFGRTYEQYF. This chain connects TRBV6-5 to TRBJ2-7, with D possibly matching TRBD2 (6 bases). Germline values: CDR1 MNHEY, CDR2 SVGAGI. The CDR3 spans 13 residues. Trimming pared 4 bases from V and 2 bases from J, leaving 9 bases between.

The CDR3 DNA reads as TGTGCCAGTAGTATTGCTCACGACTCCTACAATGAGCAGTTCTTC. It encodes CASSIAHDSYNEQFF. This chain uses TRBV19 with TRBJ2-1; D unresolved. CDR1 and CDR2 (germline): LNHDA, SQIVND (reference sequence). V dropped 3 bases and J dropped 0 bases, with 9 bases sitting between them. This CDR3 has 15 amino acids.

This sequence joins TRBV10-2 and TRBJ1-4; D call uncertain. From germline, CDR1 is WSHSY and CDR2 SAAADI. There are 13 residues in the CDR3. Deletions cut 9 bases from V and 2 bases from J, with 10 bases between. The CDR3 reads CASMPVTNEKLFF. Here the CDR3 DNA reads TGCGCCAGTATGCCGGTTACTAATGAAAAACTGTTTTTT.

The chain has TRBV28 and TRBJ2-7; no reliable D call. Per the germline V gene, CDR1 is MDHEN and CDR2 is SYDVKM. The CDR3 loop spans 11 amino acids. Trimming pared 3 bases from V and 4 bases from J, leaving 4 bases between. CDR3 protein: CASSFWYEQYF. The CDR3 region has the DNA TGTGCCAGCAGTTTTTGGTACGAGCAGTACTTC.

The rearrangement links TRBV29-1 to TRBJ1-2; 9 nucleotides agree with TRBD1. J lost 4 bases, V lost 1 base, and 13 bases had no gene match. Germline loops: CDR1 SQVTM, CDR2 ANQGSEA. The CDR3 has 17 amino acids. The CDR3 bases are TGCAGCGTTGAAGGGTTGAGGACAGGGGAGTCGCCCTATGGCTACACCTTC. It encodes CSVEGLRTGESPYGYTF.

In this sample, this clone turned up once. The chain has TRBV11-2 and TRBJ2-7; weak D call: TRBD2 (7 bases). V lost 6 bases, J lost 0 bases, and 9 bases lay in between. Germline V gene sequence: CDR1 SGHAT, CDR2 FQNNGV. The CDR3 runs to 13 residues. CDR3 in amino acids: CASSRGGSYEQYF. CDR3 in DNA: TGTGCCAGCAGTAGGGGGGGCTCCTACGAGCAGTACTTC.

The chain has TRBV4-2 and TRBJ2-7; 9 bases match TRBD1. This CDR3 spans 15 amino acids. V lost 8 bases to trimming and J lost 3 bases; unmatched junction nucleotides: 11. The germline CDR1 and CDR2 sequences are LGHNA and YNFKEQ. The CDR3 protein is CASGSLDRGNYEQYF. The CDR3 DNA follows: TGTGCCAGCGGATCCTTGGACAGGGGCAACTACGAGCAGTACTTC.

The V gene is TRBV28, the J gene TRBJ2-7, with D hard to call. V lost 3 bases and J 6 bases, leaving 9 bases between the germline ends. CDR3 size: 12 residues. In germline, CDR1 is MDHEN, CDR2 SYDVKM. The CDR3 loop reads CASSFEFSEQYF. In nucleotides, the CDR3 is TGTGCCAGCAGTTTTGAGTTTAGCGAGCAGTACTTC.

The V gene is TRBV19, the J gene TRBJ2-7; 14 bases align to TRBD2. V gave up 5 bases and J gave up 6 bases; unmatched junction bases: 3. The CDR3 covers 14 residues. Per the germline V gene, CDR1 is LNHDA and CDR2 is SQIVND (reference sequence). The DNA for the CDR3 is TGTGCCAGTAGTTTTGGGACTAGCGGGAGCGAGCAGTACTTC. Protein product: CASSFGTSGSEQYF.

This rearrangement joins TRBV7-9 to TRBJ1-2, with 7 bases that match TRBD1. Germline trimming cut 1 base from V and 5 bases from J; bases unmatched to any gene: 7. The V gene's germline CDR1 is SEHNR and CDR2 FQNEAQ (reference sequence). This CDR3 contains 15 residues. DNA for the CDR3: TGTGCCAGCAGCTTAGTCCTACAGGGGACGTATGGCTACACCTTC. This gives the protein CASSLVLQGTYGYTF.

In this sample, this clone turned up a few times. Other DNA sequences in the same sample also yield this CDR3. The chain has TRBV11-1 and TRBJ2-7, with TRBD1 matching 8 bases. The CDR3 runs to 14 residues. V trimming: 4 bases; J trimming: 4 bases; junction bases outside the gene matches: 6. Germline-derived CDR1 and CDR2 are SGHAT and FQDESV (reference sequence). Here the CDR3 DNA reads TGTGCCAGCAGCTCCTCCGGGACAGGTTACGAGCAGTACTTC. Translating gives CASSSSGTGYEQYF.

This chain connects TRBV28 to TRBJ2-5; D is unresolved. The CDR3 has 12 residues. Trimming stripped 7 bases from V and 1 base from J, with 7 bases between. Germline CDR1 is MDHEN and CDR2 is SYDVKM. For the CDR3, the DNA is TGTGCCAGCAAGAAACGCCAAGAGACCCAGTACTTC. Protein: CASKKRQETQYF.

The chain uses TRBV6-5 and TRBJ2-1; the match to TRBD1 covers 7 bases. Looked up from germline, CDR1 is MNHEY and CDR2 is SVGAGI. J lost 9 bases, V lost 4 bases, and 3 bases had no gene match. This CDR3 has 12 amino acids. In DNA form, the CDR3 reads TGTGCCAGCAGTTCGACAGGGTTTGAGCAGTTCTTC. This translates into CASSSTGFEQFF.

The chain recombines TRBV2 with TRBJ2-7; 7 bases line up with TRBD1. The germline CDR1 and CDR2 sequences are SNHLY and FYNNEI. The CDR3 runs to 14 residues. V gave up 7 bases and J gave up 4 bases; unmatched junction bases: 10. The CDR3 region is CASTRTGGVYEQYF. The CDR3 DNA reads as TGTGCCAGCACCAGGACAGGTGGCGTGTACGAGCAGTACTTC.

The CDR3 spells CASSPGQGVYEQYF. CDR3 coding DNA: TGTGCCAGCAGTCCGGGACAGGGGGTGTACGAGCAGTACTTC. The chain joins TRBV2 to TRBJ2-7; the match to TRBD1 covers 11 bases. J was trimmed by 4 bases and V by 5 bases; bases with no gene match: 4. There are 14 residues in the CDR3. Germline V gene sequence: CDR1 SNHLY, CDR2 FYNNEI.

This chain links TRBV10-3 with TRBJ1-1, with D uncertain. Germline assignment: CDR1 ENHRY and CDR2 SYGVKD. This CDR3 has 13 residues. Between the trimmed V and J ends, which lost 0 bases and 7 bases, there was a span of 9 bases. The DNA for the CDR3 is TGTGCCATCAGTGAGTCCCCGGGAAATGAAGCTTTCTTT. Its protein product is CAISESPGNEAFF.

This chain uses TRBV19 with TRBJ2-1, with D possibly being TRBD2 (6 bases). The V gene's germline CDR1 is LNHDA and CDR2 SQIVND (reference sequence). This CDR3 contains 17 residues. Between the trimmed V and J ends, which lost 6 bases and 5 bases, there was a span of 23 bases. The CDR3 reads CASRGLGGVDIDNEQFF. The DNA for the CDR3 is TGTGCCAGTAGGGGCCTTGGAGGGGTTGACATTGACAATGAGCAGTTCTTC.

This chain joins TRBV11-2 and TRBJ1-1; D is perhaps TRBD1 (5 bases). The CDR3 sequence is 15 residues long. V was cut by 0 bases and J by 9 bases, with 17 bases left in between. Germline-derived CDR1 and CDR2 are SGHAT and FQNNGV. CDR3: CASSLEAGRFTQAFF. Here the CDR3 DNA reads TGTGCCAGCAGCTTAGAGGCAGGGCGGTTTACCCAAGCTTTCTTT.

The CDR3 loop is CASSMAGHSNQPQHF. The CDR3 DNA is TGTGCCAGTAGTATGGCGGGACATAGCAATCAGCCCCAGCATTTT. This sequence joins TRBV19 and TRBJ1-5; D might be TRBD1 (6 bases). With 3 bases removed from V and 0 bases from J, the gap between germline ends came to 9 bases. Germline V gene sequence: CDR1 LNHDA, CDR2 SQIVND (reference sequence). The CDR3 is made up of 15 amino acids.

The chain uses TRBV7-6 and TRBJ1-2, with a possible D match to TRBD1 (5 bases). The germline gives CDR1 SGHVS, CDR2 FNYEAQ. Trimming pared 1 base from V and 7 bases from J, leaving 7 bases between. This CDR3 has 12 residues. The CDR3 sequence is CASSLEGTGYTF. The CDR3 nucleotides read TGTGCCAGCAGCTTAGAGGGGACTGGCTACACCTTC.

V gene TRBV4-1 combines with J gene TRBJ2-1; 9 positions agree with TRBD1. The V gene's germline CDR1 is MGHRA and CDR2 YSYEKL. The CDR3 consists of 14 residues. With 7 bases clipped from V and 8 bases from J, the junction kept 9 bases outside the gene matches. The CDR3 reads CASKGGTGYDEQFF. DNA of the CDR3: TGCGCCAGCAAGGGGGGGACAGGGTATGATGAGCAGTTCTTC.

This clone occurred once. The chain is built from TRBV6-1 and TRBJ2-1, with 11 positions matching TRBD2. The CDR3 sequence is 15 residues long. The V and J ends lost 7 bases and 9 bases, in that order; junction bases with no gene match: 11. Germline V gene data show CDR1 as MNHNS and CDR2 as SASEGT. The CDR3 coding sequence is TGTGCCAGCATCTTAGAGGCTAGCGGGGGGAGTGAGCAGTTCTTC. Translating gives CASILEASGGSEQFF.

This chain connects TRBV19 to TRBJ1-5; 9 positions match TRBD1. Per the germline V gene, CDR1 is LNHDA and CDR2 is SQIVND (reference sequence). Trimming cost V 5 bases and J 8 bases; bases outside gene matches: 10. The CDR3 loop spans 15 amino acids. The chain's CDR3 is CASSLGQGYWEPQHF. The CDR3 coding sequence is TGTGCCAGTAGTCTCGGACAGGGGTATTGGGAGCCCCAGCATTTT.

This clone was seen a single time. The chain combines TRBV14 with TRBJ2-7; the match to TRBD2 covers 13 bases. The V segment lost 3 bases and the J segment 1 base; nucleotides outside the gene matches: 6. Germline V gene sequence: CDR1 SGHDN, CDR2 FVKESK. The CDR3 sequence is 17 residues long. The CDR3, as DNA: TGTGCCAGCAGCCAGTTTCCGGGACTAGCGGGGTCCTACGAGCAGTACTTC. It yields the protein CASSQFPGLAGSYEQYF. Variable domain in full (rest from reference TRBV14 and TRBJ2-7): EAGVTQFPSHSVIEKGQTVTLRCDPISGHDNLYWYRRVMGKEIKFLLHFVKESKQDESGMPNNRFLAERTGGTYSTLKVQPAELEDSGVYFCASSQFPGLAGSYEQYFGPGTRLTVT.

The chain is built from TRBV7-9 and TRBJ2-7; D is undetermined. The CDR3 totals 14 residues. Germline V lookup: CDR1 SEHNR, CDR2 FQNEAQ (reference sequence). V was clipped by 1 base and J by 2 bases, with 9 bases between them. Written as DNA, the CDR3 is TGTGCCAGCAGCTTAGTTGGCGGAGCCTACGAGCAGTACTTC. Residues: CASSLVGGAYEQYF.

V and J are TRBV28 and TRBJ2-7; the match to TRBD2 covers 8 bases. The CDR3 runs 13 residues. Germline assignment: CDR1 MDHEN and CDR2 SYDVKM. V lost 6 bases to trimming and J lost 1 base; unmatched junction nucleotides: 2. CDR3 DNA: TGTGCCAGCAGGATAGCGGGGTCCTACGAGCAGTACTTC. Translated: CASRIAGSYEQYF.

This clone appeared once. The CDR3 DNA reads as TGTGCCTGGAGTGGTACGGGCAGGGGGCTTGGAGATACGCAGTATTTT. As protein: CAWSGTGRGLGDTQYF. The chain is built from TRBV30 and TRBJ2-3; 8 bases are a match to TRBD1. The CDR3 spans 16 residues. Germline lookup yields CDR1 GTSNPN and CDR2 SVGIG (reference sequence). V dropped 1 base and J dropped 5; count of bases not matched to a gene: 11.

As for this clone: A junction boundary mismatches the germline segment, possibly from a read error. The rearrangement joins TRBV2 to TRBJ1-1; 8 nucleotides agree with TRBD1. The CDR3 loop spans 14 amino acids. Germline CDR1 is SNHLY and CDR2 is FYNNEI. CDR3 coding DNA: TGTGCCAGCAGCGAAGAGACAGGGGTGTGGGAAGCTTTCTTT. It specifies CASSEETGVWEAFF.

The chain links TRBV2 to TRBJ1-1; no definite D call. The V and J ends lost 6 bases and 2 bases respectively, with 7 bases between them. The germline V gene encodes CDR1 SNHLY and CDR2 FYNNEI. This CDR3 has 12 amino acids. The CDR3 loop reads CASRYSNTEAFF. The CDR3 bases are TGTGCCAGCAGGTATAGTAACACTGAAGCTTTCTTT.